The T cell receptor (beta chain) described here comes from a study of response to subunit inactivated influenza vaccine. TCRdb re-called the RT-PCR reads with MiXCR, one entry per CDR3 protein. The repertoire holds hundreds of thousands of distinct CDR3 sequences, with around 20% as singletons. The source material was PBMCs from blood, sampled roughly 5 days after vaccination. The sequence was obtained from a man between 45 and 60 years old who received an inactivated influenza vaccine.

The CDR3 nucleotides are TGTGCCAGCAACGACTGGTCCGGGGAGCTGTTTTTT. This translates into CASNDWSGELFF. The V and J genes are TRBV12-3 or TRBV12-4 and TRBJ2-2; no clear D. V lost 7 bases and J 6 bases, leaving 9 bases between the germline ends. The CDR3 runs 12 residues.